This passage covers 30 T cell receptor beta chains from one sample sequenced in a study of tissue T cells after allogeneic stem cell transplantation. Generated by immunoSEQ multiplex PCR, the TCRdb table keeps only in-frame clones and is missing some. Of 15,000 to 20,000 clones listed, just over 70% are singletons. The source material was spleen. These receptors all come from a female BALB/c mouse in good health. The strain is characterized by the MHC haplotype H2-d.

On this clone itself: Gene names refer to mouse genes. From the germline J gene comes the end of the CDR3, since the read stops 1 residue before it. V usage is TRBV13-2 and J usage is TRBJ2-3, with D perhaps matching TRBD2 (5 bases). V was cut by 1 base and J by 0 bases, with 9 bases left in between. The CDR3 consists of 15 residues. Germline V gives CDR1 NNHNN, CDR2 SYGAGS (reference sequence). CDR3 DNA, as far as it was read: TGTGCCAGCGGTGATATGGGGTCTAGTGCAGAAACGCTGTAT. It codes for CASGDMGSSAETLY. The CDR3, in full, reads CASGDMGSSAETLYF.

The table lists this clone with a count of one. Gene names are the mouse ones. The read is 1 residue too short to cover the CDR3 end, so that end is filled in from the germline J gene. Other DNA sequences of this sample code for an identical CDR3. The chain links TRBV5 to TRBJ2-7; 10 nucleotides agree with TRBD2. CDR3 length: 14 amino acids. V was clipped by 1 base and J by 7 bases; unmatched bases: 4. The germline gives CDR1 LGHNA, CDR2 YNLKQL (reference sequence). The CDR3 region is CASSQGTGGREQYF. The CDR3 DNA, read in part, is TGTGCCAGCAGCCAAGGGACTGGGGGTAGGGAACAGTAC.

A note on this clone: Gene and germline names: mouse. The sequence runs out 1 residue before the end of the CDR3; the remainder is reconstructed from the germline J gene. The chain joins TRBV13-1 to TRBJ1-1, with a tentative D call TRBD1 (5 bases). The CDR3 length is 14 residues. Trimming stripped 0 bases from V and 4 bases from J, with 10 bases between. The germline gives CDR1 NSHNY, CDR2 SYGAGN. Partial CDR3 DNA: TGTGCCAGCAGTGATGCATGGGGGGGCACAGAAGTCTTC. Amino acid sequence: CASSDAWGGTEVF. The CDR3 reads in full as CASSDAWGGTEVFF.

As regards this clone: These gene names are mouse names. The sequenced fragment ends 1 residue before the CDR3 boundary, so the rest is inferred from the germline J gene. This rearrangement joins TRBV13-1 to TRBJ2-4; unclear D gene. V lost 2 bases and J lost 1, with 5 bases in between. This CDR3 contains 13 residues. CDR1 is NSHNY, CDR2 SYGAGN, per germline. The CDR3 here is CASSEPGQNTLYF. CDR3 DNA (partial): TGTGCCAGCAGTGAACCTGGTCAAAACACCTTGTAC.

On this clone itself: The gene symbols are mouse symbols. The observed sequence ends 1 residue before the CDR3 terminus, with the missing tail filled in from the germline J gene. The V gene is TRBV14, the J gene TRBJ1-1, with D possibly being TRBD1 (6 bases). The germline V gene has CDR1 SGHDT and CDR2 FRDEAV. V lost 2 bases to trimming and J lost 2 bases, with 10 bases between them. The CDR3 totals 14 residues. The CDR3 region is CASSLGGRNTEVFF. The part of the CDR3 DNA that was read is TGTGCCAGCAGTTTGGGGGGGCGCAACACAGAAGTCTTC.

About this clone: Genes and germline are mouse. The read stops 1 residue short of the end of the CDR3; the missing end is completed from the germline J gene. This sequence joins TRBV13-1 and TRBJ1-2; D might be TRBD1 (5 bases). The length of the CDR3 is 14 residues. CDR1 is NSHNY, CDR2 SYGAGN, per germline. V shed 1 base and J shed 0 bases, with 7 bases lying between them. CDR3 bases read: TGTGCCAGCAGTGATATGGGGGCAAACTCCGACTACACC. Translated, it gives CASSDMGANSDYT. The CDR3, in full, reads CASSDMGANSDYTF.

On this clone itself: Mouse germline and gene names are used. Incomplete CDR3 DNA: TGTGGTGCGACAGGGGGAGCCAACGAAAGATTATTT. This sequence encodes CGATGGANERLF. The entire CDR3 protein reads CGATGGANERLFF. The chain uses TRBV20 and TRBJ1-4, with 9 positions matching TRBD1. Read data end 1 residue before the CDR3 end; the end is taken from the germline J gene. Losses at the gene ends were 6 bases for V and 3 bases for J; bases not matched to a gene: 2. The germline V gene encodes CDR1 GFQATS and CDR2 STVNSAI. The CDR3 is made up of 13 amino acids. The full variable domain, completed using reference TRBV20 and TRBJ1-4, is GALVYQYPRRTICKSGTSMRMECQAVGFQATSVAWYRQSPQKTFELIALSTVNSAIKYEQNFTQEKFPISHPNLSFSSMTVLNAYLEDRGLYLCGATGGANERLFFGHGTKLSVL.

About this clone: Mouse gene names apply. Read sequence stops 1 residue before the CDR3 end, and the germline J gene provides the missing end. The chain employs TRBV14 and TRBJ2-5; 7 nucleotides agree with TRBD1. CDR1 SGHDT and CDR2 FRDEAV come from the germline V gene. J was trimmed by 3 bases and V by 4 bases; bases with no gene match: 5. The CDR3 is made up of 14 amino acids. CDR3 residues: CASSLRDRQDTQYF. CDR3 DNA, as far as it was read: TGTGCCAGCAGTCTCCGGGACAGACAAGACACCCAGTAC.

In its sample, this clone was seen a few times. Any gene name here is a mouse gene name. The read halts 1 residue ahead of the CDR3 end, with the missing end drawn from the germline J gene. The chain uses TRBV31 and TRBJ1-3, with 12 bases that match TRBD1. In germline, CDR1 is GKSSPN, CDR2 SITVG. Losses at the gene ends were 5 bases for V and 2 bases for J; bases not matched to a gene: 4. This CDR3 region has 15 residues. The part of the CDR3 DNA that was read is TGTGCCTGGGTGGGGGACAGGGGGCCTGGAAATACGCTCTAT. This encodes CAWVGDRGPGNTLY. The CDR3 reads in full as CAWVGDRGPGNTLYF.

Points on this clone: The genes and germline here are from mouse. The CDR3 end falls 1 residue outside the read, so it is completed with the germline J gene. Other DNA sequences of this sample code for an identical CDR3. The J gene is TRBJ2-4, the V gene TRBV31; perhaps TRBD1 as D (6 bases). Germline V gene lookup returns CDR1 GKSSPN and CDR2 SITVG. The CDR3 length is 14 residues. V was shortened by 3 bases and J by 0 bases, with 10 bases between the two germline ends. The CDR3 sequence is CAWSPQGSQNTLYF. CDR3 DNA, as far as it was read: TGTGCCTGGAGCCCACAGGGCAGTCAAAACACCTTGTAC.

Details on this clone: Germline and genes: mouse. The sequenced part of the CDR3 DNA is TGTGCCAGCAGTGAGACTGGGGTTCAAAACACCTTGTAC. Protein product: CASSETGVQNTLY. The complete CDR3 protein is CASSETGVQNTLYF. V is TRBV13-1 and J is TRBJ2-4; 8 bases map to TRBD2. Coverage ceases 1 residue before the CDR3 finishes, and the germline J gene fills in the end. J lost 2 bases, V lost 2 bases, and 1 base had no gene match. Germline V gene sequence: CDR1 NSHNY, CDR2 SYGAGN. The CDR3 extends over 14 amino acids.

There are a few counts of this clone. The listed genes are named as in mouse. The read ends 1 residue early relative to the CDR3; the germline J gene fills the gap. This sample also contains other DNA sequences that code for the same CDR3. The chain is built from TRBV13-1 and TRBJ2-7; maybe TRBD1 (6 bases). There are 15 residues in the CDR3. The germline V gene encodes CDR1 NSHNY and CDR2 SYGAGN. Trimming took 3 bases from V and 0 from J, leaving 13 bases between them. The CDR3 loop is CASSGPGQSSYEQYF. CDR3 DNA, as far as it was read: TGTGCCAGCAGTGGACCGGGACAAAGCTCCTATGAACAGTAC.

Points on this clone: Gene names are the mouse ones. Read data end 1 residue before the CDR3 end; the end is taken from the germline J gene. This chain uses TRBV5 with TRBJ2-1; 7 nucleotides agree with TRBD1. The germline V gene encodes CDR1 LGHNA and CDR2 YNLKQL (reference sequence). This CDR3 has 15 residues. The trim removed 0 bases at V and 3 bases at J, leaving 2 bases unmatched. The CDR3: CASSQDSGGYAEQFF. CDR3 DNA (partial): TGTGCCAGCAGCCAAGACTCAGGGGGCTATGCTGAGCAGTTC.

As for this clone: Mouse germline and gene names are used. The sequenced part of the CDR3 DNA is TGTGCCAGCAGTGATGCGAAAAACTCCGACTACACC. Its translation is CASSDAKNSDYT. The whole CDR3 reads CASSDAKNSDYTF. This chain connects TRBV13-1 to TRBJ1-2; D is unresolved. The CDR3 is cut off 1 residue early in the read; its end comes from the germline J gene. The germline CDR1 and CDR2 sequences are NSHNY and SYGAGN. V lost 0 bases, J lost 1 base, and 4 bases lay in between. CDR3 length: 13 residues.

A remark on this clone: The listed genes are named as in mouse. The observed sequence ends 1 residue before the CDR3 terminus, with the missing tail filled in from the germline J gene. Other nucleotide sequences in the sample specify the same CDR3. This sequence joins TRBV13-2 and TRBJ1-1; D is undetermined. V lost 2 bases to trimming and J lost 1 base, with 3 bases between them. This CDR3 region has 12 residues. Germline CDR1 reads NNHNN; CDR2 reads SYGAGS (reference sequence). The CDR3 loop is CASGEGNTEVFF. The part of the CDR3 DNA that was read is TGTGCCAGCGGTGAAGGAAACACAGAAGTCTTC.

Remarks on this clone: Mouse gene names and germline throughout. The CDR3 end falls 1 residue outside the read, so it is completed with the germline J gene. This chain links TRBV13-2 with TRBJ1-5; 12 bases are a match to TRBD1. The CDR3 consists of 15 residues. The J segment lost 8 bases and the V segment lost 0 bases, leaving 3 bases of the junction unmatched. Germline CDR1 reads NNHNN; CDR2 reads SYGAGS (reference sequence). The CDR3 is CASGDAGQGAEAPLF. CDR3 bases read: TGTGCCAGCGGTGATGCGGGACAGGGGGCAGAGGCTCCGCTT.

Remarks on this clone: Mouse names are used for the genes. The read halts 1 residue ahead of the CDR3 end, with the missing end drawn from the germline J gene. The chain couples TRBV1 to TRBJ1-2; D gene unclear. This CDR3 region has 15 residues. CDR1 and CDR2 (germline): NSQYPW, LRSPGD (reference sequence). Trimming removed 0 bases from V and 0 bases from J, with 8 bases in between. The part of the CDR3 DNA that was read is TGCACCTGCAGTGCAGATGGACTTGCAAACTCCGACTACACC. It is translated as CTCSADGLANSDYT. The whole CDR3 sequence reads CTCSADGLANSDYTF.

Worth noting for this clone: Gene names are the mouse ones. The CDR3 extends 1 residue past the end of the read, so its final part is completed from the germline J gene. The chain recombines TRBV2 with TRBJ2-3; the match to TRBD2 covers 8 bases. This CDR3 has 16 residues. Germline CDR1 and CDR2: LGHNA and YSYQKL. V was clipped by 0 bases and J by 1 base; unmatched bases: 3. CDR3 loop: CASSQESLGGAETLYF. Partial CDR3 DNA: TGTGCCAGCAGCCAAGAATCACTGGGGGGTGCAGAAACGCTGTAT.

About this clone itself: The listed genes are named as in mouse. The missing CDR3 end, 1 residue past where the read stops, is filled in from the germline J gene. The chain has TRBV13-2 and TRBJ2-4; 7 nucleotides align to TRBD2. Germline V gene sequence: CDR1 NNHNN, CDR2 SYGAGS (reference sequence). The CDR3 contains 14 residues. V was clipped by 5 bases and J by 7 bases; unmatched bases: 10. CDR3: CASGEGGGRDTLYF. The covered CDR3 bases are TGTGCCAGCGGGGAAGGTGGGGGGAGGGACACCTTGTAC.

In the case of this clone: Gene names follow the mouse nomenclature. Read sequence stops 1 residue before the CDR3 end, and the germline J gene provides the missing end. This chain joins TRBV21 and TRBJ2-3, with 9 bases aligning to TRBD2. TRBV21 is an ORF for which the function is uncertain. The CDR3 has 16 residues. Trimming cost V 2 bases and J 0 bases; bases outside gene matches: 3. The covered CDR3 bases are TGTGCTAGCAGTCAACTGGGGGGGACTAGTGCAGAAACGCTGTAT. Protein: CASSQLGGTSAETLY. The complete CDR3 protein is CASSQLGGTSAETLYF.

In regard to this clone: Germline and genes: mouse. The CDR3 reads CASGGGRKDTQYF. Incomplete CDR3 DNA: TGTGCCAGCGGTGGGGGGCGCAAAGACACCCAGTAC. V gene TRBV13-2 combines with J gene TRBJ2-5, with D possibly being TRBD1 or TRBD2 (6 bases each). From the germline J gene comes the end of the CDR3, since the read stops 1 residue before it. Germline CDR1 and CDR2: NNHNN and SYGAGS (reference sequence). The CDR3 extends over 13 amino acids. V dropped 3 bases and J dropped 4 bases, with 9 bases sitting between them.

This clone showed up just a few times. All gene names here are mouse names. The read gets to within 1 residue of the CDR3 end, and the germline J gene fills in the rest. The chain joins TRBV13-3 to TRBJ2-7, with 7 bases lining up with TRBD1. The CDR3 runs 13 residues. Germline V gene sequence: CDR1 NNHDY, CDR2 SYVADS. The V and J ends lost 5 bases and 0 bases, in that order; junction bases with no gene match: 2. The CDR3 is CASRQGSSYEQYF. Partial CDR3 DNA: TGTGCCAGCAGACAGGGGAGCTCCTATGAACAGTAC.

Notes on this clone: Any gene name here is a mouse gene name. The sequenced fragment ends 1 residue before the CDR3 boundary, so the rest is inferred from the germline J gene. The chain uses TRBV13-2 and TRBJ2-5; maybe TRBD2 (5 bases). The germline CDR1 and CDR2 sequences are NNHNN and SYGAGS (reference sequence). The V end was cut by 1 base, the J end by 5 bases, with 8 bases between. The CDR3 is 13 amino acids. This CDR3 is CASGDMLGDTQYF. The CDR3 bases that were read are TGTGCCAGCGGTGATATGCTGGGAGACACCCAGTAC.

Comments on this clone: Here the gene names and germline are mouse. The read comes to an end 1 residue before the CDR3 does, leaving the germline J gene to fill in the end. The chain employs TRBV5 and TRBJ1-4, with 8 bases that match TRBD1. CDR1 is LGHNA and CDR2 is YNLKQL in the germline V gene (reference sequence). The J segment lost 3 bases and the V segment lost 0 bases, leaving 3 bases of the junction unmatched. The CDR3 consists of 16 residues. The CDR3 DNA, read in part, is TGTGCCAGCAGCCAAGATTGGACAGGGCCCAACGAAAGATTATTT. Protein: CASSQDWTGPNERLF. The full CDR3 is CASSQDWTGPNERLFF.

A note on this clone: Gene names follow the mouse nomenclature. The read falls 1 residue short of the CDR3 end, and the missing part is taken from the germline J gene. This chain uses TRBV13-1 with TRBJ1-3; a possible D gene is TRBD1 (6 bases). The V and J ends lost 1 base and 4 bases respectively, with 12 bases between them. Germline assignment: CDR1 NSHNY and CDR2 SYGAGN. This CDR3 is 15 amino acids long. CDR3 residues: CASSDRGALGNTLYF. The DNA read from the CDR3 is TGTGCCAGCAGTGATCGGGGGGCGCTCGGAAATACGCTCTAT.

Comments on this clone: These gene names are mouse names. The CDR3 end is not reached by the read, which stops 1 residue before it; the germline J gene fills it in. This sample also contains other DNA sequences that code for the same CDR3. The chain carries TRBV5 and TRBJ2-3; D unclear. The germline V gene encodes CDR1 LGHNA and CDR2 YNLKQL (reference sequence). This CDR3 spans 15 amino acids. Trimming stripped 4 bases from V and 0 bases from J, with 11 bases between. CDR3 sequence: CASSPGESSAETLYF. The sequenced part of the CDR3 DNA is TGTGCCAGCAGCCCTGGAGAGTCTAGTGCAGAAACGCTGTAT.

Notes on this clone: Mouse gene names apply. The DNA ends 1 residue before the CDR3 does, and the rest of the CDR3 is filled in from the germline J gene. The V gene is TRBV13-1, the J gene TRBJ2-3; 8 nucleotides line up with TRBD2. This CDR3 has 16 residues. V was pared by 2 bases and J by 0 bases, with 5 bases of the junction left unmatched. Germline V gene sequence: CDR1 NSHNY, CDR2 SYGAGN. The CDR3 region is CASSERLGSSAETLYF. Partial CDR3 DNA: TGTGCCAGCAGTGAGAGACTGGGGTCTAGTGCAGAAACGCTGTAT.

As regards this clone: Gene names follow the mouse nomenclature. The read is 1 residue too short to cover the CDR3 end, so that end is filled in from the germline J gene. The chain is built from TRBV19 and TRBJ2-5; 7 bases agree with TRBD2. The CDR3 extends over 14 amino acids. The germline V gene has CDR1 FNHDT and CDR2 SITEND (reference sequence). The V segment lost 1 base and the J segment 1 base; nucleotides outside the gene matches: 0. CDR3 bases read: TGTGCCAGCAGTATACTGGGGGACCAAGACACCCAGTAC. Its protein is CASSILGDQDTQY. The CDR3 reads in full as CASSILGDQDTQYF.

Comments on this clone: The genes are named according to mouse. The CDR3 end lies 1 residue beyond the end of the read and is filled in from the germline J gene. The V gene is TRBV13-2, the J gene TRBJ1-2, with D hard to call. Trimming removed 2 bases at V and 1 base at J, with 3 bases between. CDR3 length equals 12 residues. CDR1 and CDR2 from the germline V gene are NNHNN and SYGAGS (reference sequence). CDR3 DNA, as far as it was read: TGTGCCAGCGGTGACCAAAACTCCGACTACACC. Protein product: CASGDQNSDYT. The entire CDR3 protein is CASGDQNSDYTF.

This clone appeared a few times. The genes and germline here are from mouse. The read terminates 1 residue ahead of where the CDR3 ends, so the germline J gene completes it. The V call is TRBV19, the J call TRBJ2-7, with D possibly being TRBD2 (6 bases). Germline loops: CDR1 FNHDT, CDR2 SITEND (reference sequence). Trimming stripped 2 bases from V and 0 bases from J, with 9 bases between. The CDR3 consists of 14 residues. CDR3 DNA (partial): TGTGCCAGCAGTATGCTGGGGTACTCCTATGAACAGTAC. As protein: CASSMLGYSYEQY. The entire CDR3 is CASSMLGYSYEQYF.